The clone carrying this T cell receptor beta chain was seen only a few times. Its antigen is unidentified. Molecules of cDNA were individually given unique molecular identifiers that were attached to them. TCRdb reprocessed the 5' RACE reads via MiXCR and lists one record per CDR3 protein. In the table there are fewer than 90,000 distinct CDR3 sequences, 14% to 15% of which are singletons. This entry comes from a study of early T cells in non-severe SARS-CoV-2 infection. The overall study: Chains stayed unpaired after sequencing of bulk RNA from unsorted whole blood. Study-wide results and limits: Matching against VDJdb likely underestimated virus-specific expansions, favoring anti-spike CD8.

Trimming pared 4 bases from V and 3 bases from J, leaving 13 bases between. This CDR3 region has 14 residues. Per germline, CDR1 SGHRS and CDR2 YFSETQ. The chain recombines TRBV5-1 with TRBJ1-2; D remains unclear. The source is an adult who was a healthcare worker with PCR-confirmed SARS-CoV-2 infection or an uninfected control (not recorded which). Sequencing input: whole blood. CDR3 DNA sequence: TGCGCCAGCAGCAGGTCTGGGGAGGACTATGGCTACACCTTC. Translation gives CASSRSGEDYGYTF. Using reference TRBV5-1 and TRBJ1-2 for the parts outside the CDR3, the full variable domain is KAGVTQTPRYLIKTRGQQVTLSCSPISGHRSVSWYQQTPGQGLQFLFEYFSETQRNKGNFPGRFSGRQFSNSRSEMNVSTLELGDSALYLCASSRSGEDYGYTFGSGTRLTVV.